The present entry profiles one T cell receptor (beta chain) with its context. Its antigen is as yet unknown. The PCR had 60 Vbeta and 13 Jbeta primers. TCRdb keeps only in-frame clones here, not all; method: immunoSEQ multiplex PCR. The sample includes roughly 46,000 clones. Per the germline V gene, CDR1 is SGHRS and CDR2 is YFSETQ. This CDR3 region has 16 residues. V was cut by 0 bases and J by 4 bases, with 14 bases left in between. This record comes from a study of cytomegalovirus exposure and HLA in healthy donors. Broader study findings: Among donors in an Asian-associated ancestry cluster, a later analysis reportedly found fewer N-insertions than the roughly 650-donor mean. In a later analysis, the majority of CMV-associated beta chains seemingly showed HLA restriction. No immune exposure information besides CMV serostatus was available. A later analysis found TCR association rates differed by HLA locus, highest for DRB1 and lowest for HLA-C.

The chain couples TRBV5-1 to TRBJ2-1; the D gene is possibly TRBD2 (5 bases). This receptor was taken from a woman aged 40-49 years in good health and CMV-seronegative. Sequencing used PBMCs. CDR3 region: CASSLGLTGIYNEQFF. CDR3 DNA sequence: TGCGCCAGCAGCTTGGGGCTCACGGGAATTTACAATGAGCAGTTCTTC.